The 18 T cell receptor beta chains below were found in one sample sequenced in a study of shared clonotypes between healthy human individuals. Only in-frame clones appear in the TCRdb table, and some are missing; sequencing was by immunoSEQ multiplex PCR. This sample has more than 2,000,000 clones, with over 85% found just once. Sequencing was performed on naive CD4+ T cells sorted from blood. Indicated subset: CD45RA+ positively selected. Source of these receptors: a man in his late teens or twenties in good health.

V gene TRBV29-1 combines with J gene TRBJ1-4; 9 bases map to TRBD1. Germline V gene data show CDR1 as SQVTM and CDR2 as ANQGSEA. The CDR3 is 15 amino acids. Trimming took 5 bases from V and 3 from J; bases not matched to a gene: 7. The CDR3 nucleotides are TGCAGCGTTTCCGGGACAGGGTTTGCTAATGAAAAACTGTTTTTT. Residues: CSVSGTGFANEKLFF.

The CDR3 nucleotides read TGTGCCAGCAGCTTAGAATCCTCCAGGGCTAAGACCCAGTACTTC. This codes for CASSLESSRAKTQYF. The chain recombines TRBV11-2 with TRBJ2-5; possibly TRBD1 for D (5 bases). The germline V gene has CDR1 SGHAT and CDR2 FQNNGV. V lost 0 bases, J lost 6 bases, and 14 bases lay in between. CDR3 size: 15 residues. Complete variable domain (other parts from reference TRBV11-2 and TRBJ2-5): EAGVAQSPRYKIIEKRQSVAFWCNPISGHATLYWYQQILGQGPKLLIQFQNNGVVDDSQLPKDRFSAERLKGVDSTLKIQPAKLEDSAVYLCASSLESSRAKTQYFGPGTRLLVL.

The rearrangement joins TRBV28 to TRBJ1-6; TRBD1 aligns across 9 bases. The germline gives CDR1 MDHEN, CDR2 SYDVKM. J gave up 7 bases and V 0 bases, and 1 base lay outside the gene matches. This CDR3 has 15 amino acids. CDR3 sequence: CASSLWGQGNSPLHF. CDR3 nucleotide sequence: TGTGCCAGCAGTTTATGGGGACAGGGAAATTCACCCCTCCACTTT.

A note on this clone: An end of the junction differs from the germline gene, which may be a read error. The chain carries TRBV7-7 and TRBJ2-2; 7 positions match TRBD1. This CDR3 comprises 16 residues. CDR1 is SSHAT and CDR2 is FNYEAQ in the germline V gene (reference sequence). The CDR3 DNA reads as TGTGCTAGCAGCCCAGACAGGGTTAAGGACACCGGGGAGCTGTTTTTT. Translation: CASSPDRVKDTGELFF.

The chain joins TRBV30 to TRBJ2-7; the match to TRBD1 covers 7 bases. Germline-derived CDR1 and CDR2 are GTSNPN and SVGIG (reference sequence). The CDR3 runs 14 residues. Unmatched junction bases numbered 10, after V lost 3 bases and J lost 5 bases. CDR3 protein: CAWRDDRERDEQYF. The DNA of the CDR3 is TGTGCCTGGAGGGATGACAGGGAACGGGACGAGCAGTACTTC.

This chain links TRBV7-6 with TRBJ2-3, with 8 bases aligning to TRBD1. The CDR3 loop spans 14 amino acids. Germline CDR1 is SGHVS and CDR2 is FNYEAQ. V shed 5 bases and J 5 bases; nucleotides not matched to a gene: 6. The CDR3 bases are TGTGCCAGCAGCCCCCAGGGGGCTGTAGATACGCAGTATTTT. Its translation is CASSPQGAVDTQYF.

The chain combines TRBV10-1 with TRBJ2-3, with D maybe TRBD1 (7 bases). There are 19 residues in the CDR3. Per the germline V gene, CDR1 is WNHNN and CDR2 is SYGVQD (reference sequence). V was cut by 2 bases and J by 1 base, with 22 bases left in between. The CDR3 DNA reads as TGCGCCAGCAGTGAGAGGCGGAGGGGGCCTCCCTTGCGCACAGATACGCAGTATTTT. It codes for CASSERRRGPPLRTDTQYF.

This chain uses TRBV30 with TRBJ2-1, with D possibly matching TRBD1 (6 bases). The ends were cut back, 6 bases at V and 0 bases at J, with 15 bases in the middle. Per germline, CDR1 GTSNPN and CDR2 SVGIG (reference sequence). The CDR3 is 15 residues long. The CDR3 coding sequence is TGTGCCTGCAAAAGGGGGTCAAGCTCCTACAATGAGCAGTTCTTC. It specifies CACKRGSSSYNEQFF.

V gene TRBV5-1 combines with J gene TRBJ1-2; D gene ambiguous. The CDR3 runs 15 residues. V was trimmed by 0 bases and J by 7 bases, leaving 16 bases between them. Germline loops: CDR1 SGHRS, CDR2 YFSETQ. The CDR3 coding sequence is TGCGCCAGCAGCTTGGCCGTCAGTGGAGGGAGTGGCTACACCTTC. As protein: CASSLAVSGGSGYTF.

The V call is TRBV5-1, the J call TRBJ2-1; 8 bases agree with TRBD1. The CDR3 is made up of 16 amino acids. Germline assignment: CDR1 SGHRS and CDR2 YFSETQ. V gave up 1 base and J gave up 5 bases; unmatched junction bases: 8. The CDR3 reads CASSLNGRGPNNEQFF. The CDR3 nucleotides read TGCGCCAGCAGCTTGAACGGCAGGGGGCCCAACAATGAGCAGTTCTTC.

This chain uses TRBV6-1 with TRBJ2-7; a possible D gene is TRBD2 (6 bases). From germline, CDR1 is MNHNS and CDR2 SASEGT. The length of the CDR3 is 14 residues. The V end lost 11 bases, the J end lost 2 bases, and 19 bases lay between the germline ends. This CDR3 reads CASQGRDQAYEQYF. As DNA, the CDR3 is TGTGCCTCCCAAGGGCGGGACCAAGCCTACGAGCAGTACTTC.

CDR3 amino acids: CASNNDRGGGYTF. In DNA, the CDR3 is TGTGCCAGCAACAATGACAGGGGCGGTGGCTACACCTTC. The V and J genes are TRBV6-1 and TRBJ1-2; 8 bases line up with TRBD1. Per the germline V gene, CDR1 is MNHNS and CDR2 is SASEGT. This CDR3 has 13 amino acids. The junction had 8 bases not matched to a gene; V was cut back by 7 bases and J by 7 bases.

CDR3 residues: CASSLEGGHNEQYF. The CDR3, as DNA: TGTGCCAGCAGTTTAGAGGGAGGTCATAACGAGCAGTACTTC. The chain is built from TRBV27 and TRBJ2-7, with D possibly TRBD2 on 6 matching bases. CDR3 length equals 14 residues. CDR1 and CDR2 from the germline V gene are MNHEY and SMNVEV (reference sequence). V was pared by 2 bases and J by 5 bases, with 13 bases between.

The rearrangement links TRBV5-1 to TRBJ1-2; TRBD1 is a possible D gene (5 bases). The CDR3 totals 15 residues. Germline V gives CDR1 SGHRS, CDR2 YFSETQ. V was shortened by 4 bases and J by 4 bases, with 17 bases between the two germline ends. CDR3 loop: CASSRDRLGSYGYTF. The CDR3 nucleotides read TGCGCCAGCAGCAGGGACCGTCTGGGGAGCTATGGCTACACCTTC.

The V gene is TRBV7-2, the J gene TRBJ1-5; no clear D. V dropped 2 bases and J dropped 0 bases, with 11 bases sitting between them. The V gene's germline CDR1 is SGHTA and CDR2 FQGNSA. The CDR3 length is 16 residues. CDR3 sequence reads: CASSLYGQNSNQPQHF. CDR3 bases: TGTGCCAGCAGCTTATATGGGCAGAATAGCAATCAGCCCCAGCATTTT.

With respect to this clone: The sample has other DNA sequences that encode this CDR3 too. The chain employs TRBV2 and TRBJ2-1, with 7 positions matching TRBD1. V gave up 5 bases and J gave up 7 bases; unmatched junction bases: 2. CDR3 length: 12 residues. The V gene's germline CDR1 is SNHLY and CDR2 FYNNEI. CDR3 DNA sequence: TGTGCCAGCAGTTTACAGGGGAATGAGCAGTTCTTC. Encoded protein: CASSLQGNEQFF.

As for this clone: This CDR3 is also generated by other DNA sequences in the sample. The V call is TRBV7-9, the J call TRBJ2-5; 9 bases agree with TRBD2. CDR3 length: 15 residues. Germline V gene sequence: CDR1 SEHNR, CDR2 FQNEAQ (reference sequence). The J segment lost 4 bases and the V segment lost 1 base, leaving 4 bases of the junction unmatched. CDR3 residues: CASSLGAGGLETQYF. CDR3 nucleotide sequence: TGTGCCAGCAGCTTAGGAGCGGGGGGCTTAGAGACCCAGTACTTC.

The CDR3 region is CASSQGTDYGYTF. The CDR3 nucleotides are TGTGCCAGTAGTCAGGGGACAGACTATGGCTACACCTTC. The genes are TRBV19 and TRBJ1-2; 7 bases match TRBD1. The V gene's germline CDR1 is LNHDA and CDR2 SQIVND (reference sequence). The CDR3 loop spans 13 amino acids. With 5 bases clipped from V and 3 bases from J, the junction kept 3 bases outside the gene matches. The whole variable domain, filled in from reference TRBV19 and TRBJ1-2, reads DGGITQSPKYLFRKEGQNVTLSCEQNLNHDAMYWYRQDPGQGLRLIYYSQIVNDFQKGDIAEGYSVSREKKESFPLTVTSAQKNPTAFYLCASSQGTDYGYTFGSGTRLTVV.